The table lists the clone carrying this T cell receptor beta chain with a count of one. The data stem from a study of blood T cell repertoires in COVID-19. Study at large: Both acute and convalescent COVID-19 samples were obtained from the United States, Italy and Spain. Sources were T cells, B-cell-depleted T cells, or PBMCs; the material itself was cDNA or gDNA.

V lost 4 bases and J 0 bases, leaving 9 bases between the germline ends. CDR3 length equals 14 residues. The germline gives CDR1 SGHRS, CDR2 YFSETQ. In the original workflow: The authors estimated nucleated cell counts from reference gene primer amplification. Libraries were prepared by immunoSEQ multiplex PCR; TCRdb keeps only in-frame clonotypes and omits some of them. V and J calls and clone size come straight from that table; D and trimming were deduced from the DNA. The table has around 300,000 clones, roughly 90% seen once. Sequenced sample: peripheral blood. This TCR was recovered from a man aged 45-65 years with acute or convalescent COVID-19. This chain uses TRBV5-1 with TRBJ2-3; the D gene is possibly TRBD2 (6 bases). This chain's CDR3 is CASSTGGSTDTQYF. The CDR3 DNA is TGCGCCAGCAGCACCGGGGGTAGCACAGATACGCAGTATTTT.